The entry that follows covers one T cell receptor (beta chain) sequence. Its antigen is not known. The data originate from a study of cytomegalovirus exposure and HLA in healthy donors. As for the study in general: Findings of an earlier analysis included more than 90 million unique TCR beta sequences from roughly 200 million T cells. Study results and caveats: TCR beta sequences reportedly predicted most subjects' HLA-A and HLA-B alleles accurately. One cluster of highly shared sequence variants probably arose as a sequencing artifact. It was reportedly the case that the classifier diagnosed cytomegalovirus status with high specificity and sensitivity.

This PCR relied on a set of 60 Vbeta primers and 13 Jbeta primers. TCRdb's copy holds only in-frame clones and misses some; the assay was immunoSEQ multiplex PCR. The sample has 160,000 or so clones; around 79% are singletons. The clonotype originates from a woman aged 45-65 years in good health and CMV-seronegative. The sample consisted of PBMCs.

The CDR3 DNA reads TGTGCCAGTAGGCGACAGGGTTTCGATGGGGCCAACGTCCTGACTTTC. It is translated as CASRRQGFDGANVLTF. This rearrangement joins TRBV19 to TRBJ2-6, with 7 nucleotides matching TRBD1. Looked up from germline, CDR1 is LNHDA and CDR2 is SQIVND (reference sequence). The CDR3 sequence is 16 residues long. V dropped 6 bases and J dropped 3; count of bases not matched to a gene: 8.